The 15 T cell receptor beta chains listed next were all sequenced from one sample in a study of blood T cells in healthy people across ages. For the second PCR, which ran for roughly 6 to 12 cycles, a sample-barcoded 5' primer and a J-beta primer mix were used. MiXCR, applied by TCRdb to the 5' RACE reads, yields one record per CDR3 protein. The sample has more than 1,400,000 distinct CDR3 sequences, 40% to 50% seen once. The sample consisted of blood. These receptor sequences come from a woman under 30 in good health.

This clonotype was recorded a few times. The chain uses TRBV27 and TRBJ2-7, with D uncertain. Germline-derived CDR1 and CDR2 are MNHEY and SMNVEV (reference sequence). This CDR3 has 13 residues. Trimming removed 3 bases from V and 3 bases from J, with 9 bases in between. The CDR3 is CASSFTAYYEQYF. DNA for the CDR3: TGTGCCAGCAGTTTTACCGCCTACTACGAGCAGTACTTC.

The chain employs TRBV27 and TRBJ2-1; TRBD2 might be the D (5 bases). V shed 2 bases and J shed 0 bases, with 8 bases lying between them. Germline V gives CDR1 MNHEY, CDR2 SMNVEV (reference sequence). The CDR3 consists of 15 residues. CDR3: CASSLTGYSYNEQFF. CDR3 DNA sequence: TGTGCCAGCAGTTTAACGGGATACTCCTACAATGAGCAGTTCTTC.

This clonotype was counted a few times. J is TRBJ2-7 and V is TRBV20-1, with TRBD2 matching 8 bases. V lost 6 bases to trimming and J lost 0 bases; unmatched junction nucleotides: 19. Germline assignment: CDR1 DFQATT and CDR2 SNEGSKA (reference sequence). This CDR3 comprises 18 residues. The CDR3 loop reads CSADAWTSLKTLSYEQYF. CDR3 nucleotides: TGCAGTGCGGACGCCTGGACTAGCCTCAAGACCCTCTCCTACGAGCAGTACTTC.

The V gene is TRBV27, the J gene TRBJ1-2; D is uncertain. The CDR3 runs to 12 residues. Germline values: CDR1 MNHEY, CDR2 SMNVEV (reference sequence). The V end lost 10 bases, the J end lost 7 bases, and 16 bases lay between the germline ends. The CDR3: CATFGPGGGYTF. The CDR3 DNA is TGTGCCACCTTTGGACCAGGTGGTGGCTACACCTTC.

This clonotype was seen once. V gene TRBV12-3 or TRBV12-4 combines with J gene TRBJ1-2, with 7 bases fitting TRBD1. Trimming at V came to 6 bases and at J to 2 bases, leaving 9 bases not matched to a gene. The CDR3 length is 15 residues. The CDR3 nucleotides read TGTGCCAGCAGCCCCAGGGGACAGTCAAACTATGGCTACACCTTC. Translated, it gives CASSPRGQSNYGYTF.

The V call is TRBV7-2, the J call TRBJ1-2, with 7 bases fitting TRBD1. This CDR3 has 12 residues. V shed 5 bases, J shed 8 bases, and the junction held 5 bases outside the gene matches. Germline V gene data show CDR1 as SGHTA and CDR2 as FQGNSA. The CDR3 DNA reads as TGTGCCAGCAGCCACAAGACAGGGGGCTACACCTTC. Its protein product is CASSHKTGGYTF.

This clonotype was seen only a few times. CDR3 in DNA: TGTGCCAGCAGCTTAGCCCCAGGTAGAAGGACCTACGAGCAGTACTTC. This translates into CASSLAPGRRTYEQYF. This rearrangement joins TRBV7-2 to TRBJ2-4; D uncertain. Gene TRBJ2-7 matches the end of the DNA better, so the J call may be wrong. The V gene's germline CDR1 is SGHTA and CDR2 FQGNSA. The CDR3 runs 16 residues.

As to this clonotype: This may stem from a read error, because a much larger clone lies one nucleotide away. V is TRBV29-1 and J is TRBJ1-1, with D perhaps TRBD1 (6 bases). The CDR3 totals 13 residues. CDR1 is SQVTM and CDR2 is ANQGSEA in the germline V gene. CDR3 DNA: TGCAGAGTCACCGGACAGCAGCACACTGAAGCTTTCTTT. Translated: CRVTGQQHTEAFF.

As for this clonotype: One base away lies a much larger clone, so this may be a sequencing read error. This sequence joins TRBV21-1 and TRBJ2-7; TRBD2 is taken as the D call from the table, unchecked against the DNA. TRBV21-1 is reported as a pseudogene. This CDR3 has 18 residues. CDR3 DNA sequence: TGTGCCAGCAGCAAAGCGCTGAGGGAGAATAGTTGTTCCTACGTGCAGTACTTC. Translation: CASSKALRENSCSYVQYF.

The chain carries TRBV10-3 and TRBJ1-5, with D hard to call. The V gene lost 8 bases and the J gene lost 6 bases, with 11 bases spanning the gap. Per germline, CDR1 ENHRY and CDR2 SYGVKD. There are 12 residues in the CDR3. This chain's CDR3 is CAIGTWVQPQHF. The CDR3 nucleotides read TGTGCCATCGGTACGTGGGTTCAGCCCCAGCATTTT.

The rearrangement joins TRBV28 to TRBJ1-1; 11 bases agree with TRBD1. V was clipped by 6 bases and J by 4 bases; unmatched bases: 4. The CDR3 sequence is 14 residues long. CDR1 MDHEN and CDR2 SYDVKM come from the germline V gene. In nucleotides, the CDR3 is TGTGCCAGCAGGGGACAGGGGGGGGGCACTGAAGCTTTCTTT. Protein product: CASRGQGGGTEAFF.

The CDR3 region is CASKPTGQGRAEAFF. The CDR3 DNA reads TGTGCCAGCAAACCGACCGGACAGGGGAGGGCTGAAGCTTTCTTT. The rearrangement joins TRBV25-1 to TRBJ1-1, with 9 bases matching TRBD1. With 7 bases clipped from V and 6 bases from J, the junction kept 12 bases outside the gene matches. The CDR3 sequence is 15 residues long. CDR1 is MGHDK and CDR2 is SYGVNS in the germline V gene.

In nucleotides, the CDR3 is TGCAGTGCTAGTTCTAGCGGGGGGATGAGCTCCTACGAGCAGTACTTC. It is translated as CSASSSGGMSSYEQYF. The chain has TRBV20-1 and TRBJ2-7, with 11 bases matching TRBD2. The trim removed 3 bases at V and 0 bases at J, leaving 7 bases unmatched. Germline loops: CDR1 DFQATT, CDR2 SNEGSKA (reference sequence). This CDR3 is built from 16 residues.

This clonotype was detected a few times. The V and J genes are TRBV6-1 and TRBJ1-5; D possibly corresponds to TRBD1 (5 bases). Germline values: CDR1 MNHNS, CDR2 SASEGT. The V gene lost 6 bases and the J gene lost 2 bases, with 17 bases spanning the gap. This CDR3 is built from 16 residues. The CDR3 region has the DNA TGTGCCAGCAGCACCCACCGTGGGGCCGGCAATCAGCCCCAGCATTTT. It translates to CASSTHRGAGNQPQHF.

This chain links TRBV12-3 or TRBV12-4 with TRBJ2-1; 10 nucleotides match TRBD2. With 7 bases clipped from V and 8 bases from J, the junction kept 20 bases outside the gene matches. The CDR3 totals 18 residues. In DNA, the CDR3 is TGTGCCAGCACCCAAGCGGGGGGGCCTGTGGTTCCGACCGATGAGCAGTTCTTC. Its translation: CASTQAGGPVVPTDEQFF.